This T cell receptor beta chain is drawn from a study of siplizumab effects on memory and regulatory T cells. Study observations and caveats: In roughly 80-97% of proliferating CD4+ or CD8+ clones, a naive or memory phenotype could not be assigned. The Treg-derived share of mappable alloreactive CD4+ clones averaged about 74% with siplizumab and 26.9% in controls. Siplizumab produced a significant drop in alloreactive sequences attributable to unstimulated CD4+ memory cells.

As concerns this clone: The antigen is unknown.

The germline CDR1 and CDR2 sequences are MNHNS and SASEGT. CDR3 size: 15 residues. V lost 5 bases, J lost 7 bases, and 9 bases stayed unmatched. Each sample contributed 85,000 to 100,000 TCR templates to the assay. The repertoire was sequenced with immunoSEQ multiplex PCR; TCRdb's copy has only in-frame clones and lacks some. The table shows under 110,000 clones, with nearly 95% occurring only once. This clonotype was obtained from a human donor in good health. The V and J genes are TRBV6-1 and TRBJ1-5; 9 nucleotides align to TRBD1. The sample taken for sequencing was non-Treg CD4+ T cells sorted from blood. The CDR3 bases are TGTGCCAGCAGTTTAAACAGGGGGCTAGGGCAGCCCCAGCATTTT. Translating it yields CASSLNRGLGQPQHF.